The clone carrying this T cell receptor (beta chain) occurred a few times. What it binds is unknown. This specimen comes from a study of T-cell memory formation after mild COVID-19. Study-wide points: Some clones that responded were present in memory (sampled pre-infection), which suggests cross-reactive memory joined. Clones that contracted from day 15 to 85 had balanced CD4/CD8; later expanders were CD4+ biased. Researchers could not confirm that second-wave clones peaking on day 37 targeted SARS-CoV-2.

One entry per CDR3 protein, called by TCRdb with MiXCR from the 5' RACE reads. The sample carries 98,000 or so distinct CDR3 sequences, about a sixth recorded once. This CDR3 region has 16 residues. The V end was cut by 0 bases, the J end by 0 bases, with 9 bases between. CDR1 is MNHEY, CDR2 SVGAGI, per germline. The genes are TRBV6-5 and TRBJ1-3; a possible D gene is TRBD1 (5 bases). The TCR sequence derives from a man aged 18 to 30 who had mild COVID-19 (a few samples of this study predate the infection). Cell type and time point are not known. The specimen sequenced was PBMCs or a T cell subset sorted from them (not recorded which). The CDR3 DNA sequence: TGTGCCAGCAGTTACTCCGACAGACCCTCTGGAAACACCATATATTTT. Amino acid sequence: CASSYSDRPSGNTIYF.